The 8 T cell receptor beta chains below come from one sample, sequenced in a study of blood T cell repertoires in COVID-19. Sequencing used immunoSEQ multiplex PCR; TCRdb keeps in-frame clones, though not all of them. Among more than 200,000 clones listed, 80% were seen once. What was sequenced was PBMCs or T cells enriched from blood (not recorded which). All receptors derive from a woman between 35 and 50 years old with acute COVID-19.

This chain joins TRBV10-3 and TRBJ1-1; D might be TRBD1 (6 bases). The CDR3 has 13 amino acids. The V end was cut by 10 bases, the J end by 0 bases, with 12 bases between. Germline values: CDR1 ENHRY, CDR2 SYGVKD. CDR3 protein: CASRDTLNTEAFF. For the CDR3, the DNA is TGTGCCAGCCGGGACACCTTGAACACTGAAGCTTTCTTT.

CDR3: CASSPFPGGINEKLFF. The CDR3 coding sequence is TGTGCCAGCAGCCCCTTTCCAGGAGGAATCAATGAAAAACTGTTTTTT. The chain combines TRBV7-2 with TRBJ1-4; D not resolved. The CDR3 spans 16 residues. CDR1 is SGHTA, CDR2 FQGNSA, per germline. V lost 5 bases, J lost 5 bases, and 18 bases lay in between.

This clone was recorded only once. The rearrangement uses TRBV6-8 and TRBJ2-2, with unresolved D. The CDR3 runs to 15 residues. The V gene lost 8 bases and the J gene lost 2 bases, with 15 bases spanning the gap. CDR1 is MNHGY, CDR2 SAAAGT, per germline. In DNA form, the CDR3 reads TGTGCCAGCGGTGTGGCCCCTGATAACACCGGGGAGCTGTTTTTT. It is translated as CASGVAPDNTGELFF.

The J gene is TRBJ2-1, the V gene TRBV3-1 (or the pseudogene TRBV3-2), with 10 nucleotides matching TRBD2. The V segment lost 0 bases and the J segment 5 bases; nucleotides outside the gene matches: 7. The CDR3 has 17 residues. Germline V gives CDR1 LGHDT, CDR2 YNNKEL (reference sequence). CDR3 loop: CASSQDLGLADHNEQFF. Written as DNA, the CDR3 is TGTGCCAGCAGCCAAGATCTTGGACTAGCGGACCACAATGAGCAGTTCTTC.

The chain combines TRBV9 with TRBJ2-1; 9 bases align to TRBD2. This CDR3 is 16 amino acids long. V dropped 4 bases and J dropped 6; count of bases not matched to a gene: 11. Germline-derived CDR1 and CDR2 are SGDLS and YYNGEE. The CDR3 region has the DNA TGTGCCAGCAGCCCCGGCGGGAGGGCTTTTGTCAATGAGCAGTTCTTC. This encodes CASSPGGRAFVNEQFF.

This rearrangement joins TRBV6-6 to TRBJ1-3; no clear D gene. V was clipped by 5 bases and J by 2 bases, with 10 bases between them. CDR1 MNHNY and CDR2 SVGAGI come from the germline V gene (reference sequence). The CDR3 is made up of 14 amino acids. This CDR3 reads CASSRPFAGNTIYF. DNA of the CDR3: TGTGCCAGCAGTCGACCTTTCGCTGGAAACACCATATATTTT.

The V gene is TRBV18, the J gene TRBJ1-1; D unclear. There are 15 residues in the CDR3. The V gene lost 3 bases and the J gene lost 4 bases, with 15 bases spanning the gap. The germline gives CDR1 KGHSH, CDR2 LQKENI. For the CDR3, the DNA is TGTGCCAGCTCACCGAAGAGCACGGGAGGCACTGAAGCTTTCTTT. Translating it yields CASSPKSTGGTEAFF.

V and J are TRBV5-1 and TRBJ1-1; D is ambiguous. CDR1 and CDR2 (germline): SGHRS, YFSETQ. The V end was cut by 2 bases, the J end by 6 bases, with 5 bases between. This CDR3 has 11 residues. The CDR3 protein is CASSFGAEAFF. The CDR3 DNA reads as TGCGCCAGCAGCTTCGGGGCTGAAGCTTTCTTT.